This record concerns one T cell receptor (beta chain) sequence. Its antigen remains unknown. These data belong to a study of blood T cells in healthy people across ages. Across the study: About one barcoded beta molecule per two T cells was the capture yield of template switching. Study-wide results and caveats: In the absence of known donor CMV status, changes in expanded clonotypes were possibly confounded. PBMCs that were unsorted prevented a conclusive naive versus antigen-experienced comparison.

A sample-barcoded 5' primer and a J-beta primer mix were used in a second PCR of roughly 7 to 12 cycles. All samples yielded 2.5 million or more CDR3-containing paired-end reads. TCRdb analysed the 5' RACE reads with MiXCR anew, one entry per CDR3 protein. The repertoire holds approximately 800,000 distinct CDR3 sequences, with about 53% as singletons. This CDR3 is built from 14 residues. V shed 4 bases, J shed 14 bases, and the junction held 15 bases outside the gene matches. Germline V gene sequence: CDR1 SGHRS, CDR2 YFSETQ. This TCR was recovered from a man aged 80 or over in good health. The gene calls are TRBV5-1 and TRBJ2-3; 8 bases are a match to TRBD2. Specimen: blood. CDR3 residues: CASSLGLEGRYAYF. The CDR3 nucleotides are TGCGCCAGCAGCCTGGGACTAGAAGGCAGATACGCGTATTTT.